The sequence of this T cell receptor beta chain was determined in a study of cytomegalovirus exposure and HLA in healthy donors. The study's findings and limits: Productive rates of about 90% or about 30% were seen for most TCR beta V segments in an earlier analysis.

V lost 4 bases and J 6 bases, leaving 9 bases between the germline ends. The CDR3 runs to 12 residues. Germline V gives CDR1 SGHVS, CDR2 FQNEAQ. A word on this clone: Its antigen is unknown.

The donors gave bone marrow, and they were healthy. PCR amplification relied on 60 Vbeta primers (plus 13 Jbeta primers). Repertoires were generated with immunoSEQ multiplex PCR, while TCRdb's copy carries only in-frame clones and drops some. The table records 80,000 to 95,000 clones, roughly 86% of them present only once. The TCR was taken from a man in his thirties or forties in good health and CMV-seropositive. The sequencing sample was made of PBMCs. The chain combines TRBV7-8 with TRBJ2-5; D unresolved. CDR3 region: CASSSRSQTQYF. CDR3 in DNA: TGTGCCAGCAGCTCTAGGAGCCAGACCCAGTACTTC.